This note documents a single T cell receptor beta chain sequence. Sequencing used immunoSEQ multiplex PCR; TCRdb keeps in-frame clones, though not all of them. There are over 150,000 clones in the sample; just under 95% occur only once, and approximately 5.7% lies in the top ten. The record originates from a study of control samples from healthy donors and cancer patients. Germline V gene lookup returns CDR1 GTSNPN and CDR2 SVGIG (reference sequence). Trimming pared 0 bases from V and 6 bases from J, leaving 11 bases between. The CDR3 loop spans 13 amino acids. The specimen sequenced was blood. This chain joins TRBV30 and TRBJ1-1; D gene uncertain. The sequence came from a middle-aged man in good health. Written as DNA, the CDR3 is TGTGCCTGGAGTGTTAGTTTCGGTGCTGAAGCTTTCTTT. It yields the protein CAWSVSFGAEAFF.